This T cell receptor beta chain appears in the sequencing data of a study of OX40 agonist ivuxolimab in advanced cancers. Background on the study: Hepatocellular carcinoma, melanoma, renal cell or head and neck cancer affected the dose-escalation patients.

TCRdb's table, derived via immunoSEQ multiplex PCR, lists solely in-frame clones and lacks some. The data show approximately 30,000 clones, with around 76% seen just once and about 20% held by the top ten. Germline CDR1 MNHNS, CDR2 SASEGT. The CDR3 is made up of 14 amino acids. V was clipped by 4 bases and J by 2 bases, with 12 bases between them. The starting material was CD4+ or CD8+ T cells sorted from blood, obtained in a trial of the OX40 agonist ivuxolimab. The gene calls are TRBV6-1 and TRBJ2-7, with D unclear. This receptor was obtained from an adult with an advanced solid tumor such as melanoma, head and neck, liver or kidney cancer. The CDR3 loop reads CASSVEKGPYEQYF. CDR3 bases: TGTGCCAGCAGTGTGGAAAAGGGCCCCTACGAGCAGTACTTC.